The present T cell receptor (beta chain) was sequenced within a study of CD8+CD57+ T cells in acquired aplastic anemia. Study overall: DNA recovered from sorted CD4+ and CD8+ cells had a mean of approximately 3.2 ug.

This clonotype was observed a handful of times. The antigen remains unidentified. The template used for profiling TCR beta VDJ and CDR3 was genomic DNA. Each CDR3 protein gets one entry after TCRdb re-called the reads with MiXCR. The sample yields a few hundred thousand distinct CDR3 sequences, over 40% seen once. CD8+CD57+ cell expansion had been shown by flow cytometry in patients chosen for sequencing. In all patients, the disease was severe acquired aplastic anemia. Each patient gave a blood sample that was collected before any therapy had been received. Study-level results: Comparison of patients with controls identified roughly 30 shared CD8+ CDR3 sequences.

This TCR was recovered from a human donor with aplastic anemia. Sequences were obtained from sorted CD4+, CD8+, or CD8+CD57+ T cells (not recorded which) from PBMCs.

The CDR3 loop is CASSQGVAKNIQYF. CDR3 sequence (DNA): TGTGCCAGCTCACAGGGGGTAGCCAAAAACATTCAGTACTTC. This chain uses TRBV18 with TRBJ2-4; maybe TRBD1 (6 bases). Germline CDR1 KGHSH, CDR2 LQKENI. V was clipped by 4 bases and J by 0 bases, with 7 bases between them. This CDR3 contains 14 residues. Full variable domain (rest looked up from reference TRBV18 and TRBJ2-4): NAGVMQNPRHLVRRRGQEARLRCSPMKGHSHVYWYRQLPEEGLKFMVYLQKENIIDESGMPKERFSAEFPKEGPSILRIQQVVRGDSAAYFCASSQGVAKNIQYFGAGTRLSVL.